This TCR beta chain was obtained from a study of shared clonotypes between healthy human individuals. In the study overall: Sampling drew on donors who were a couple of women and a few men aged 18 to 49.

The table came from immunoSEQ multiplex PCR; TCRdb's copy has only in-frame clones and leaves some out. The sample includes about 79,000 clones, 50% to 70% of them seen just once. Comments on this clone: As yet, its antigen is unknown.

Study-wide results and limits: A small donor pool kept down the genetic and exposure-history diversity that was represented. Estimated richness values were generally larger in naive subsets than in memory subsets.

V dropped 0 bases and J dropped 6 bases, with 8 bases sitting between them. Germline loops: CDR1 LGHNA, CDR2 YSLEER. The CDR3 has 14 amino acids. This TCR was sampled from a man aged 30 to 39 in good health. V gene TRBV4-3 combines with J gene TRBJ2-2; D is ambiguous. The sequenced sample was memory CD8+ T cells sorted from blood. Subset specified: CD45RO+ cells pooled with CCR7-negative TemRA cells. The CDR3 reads CASSQDLAPGELFF. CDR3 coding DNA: TGCGCCAGCAGCCAAGATCTGGCGCCCGGGGAGCTGTTTTTT.